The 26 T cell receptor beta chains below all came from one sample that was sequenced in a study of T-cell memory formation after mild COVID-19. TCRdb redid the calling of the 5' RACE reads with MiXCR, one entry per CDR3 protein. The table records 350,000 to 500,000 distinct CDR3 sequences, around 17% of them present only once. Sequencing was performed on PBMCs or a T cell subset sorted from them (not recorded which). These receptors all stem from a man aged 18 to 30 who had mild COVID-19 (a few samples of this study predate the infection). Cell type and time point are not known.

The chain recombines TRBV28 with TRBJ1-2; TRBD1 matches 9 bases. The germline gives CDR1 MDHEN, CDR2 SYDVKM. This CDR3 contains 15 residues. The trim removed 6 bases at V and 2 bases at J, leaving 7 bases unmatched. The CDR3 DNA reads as TGTGCCAGCAGCCGCCCGGGACAGGGAAACTATGGCTACACCTTC. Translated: CASSRPGQGNYGYTF.

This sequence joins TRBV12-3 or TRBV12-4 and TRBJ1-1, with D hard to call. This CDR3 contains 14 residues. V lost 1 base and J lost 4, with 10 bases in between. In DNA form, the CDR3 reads TGTGCCAGCAGTTTAGGGAGTCAGAGCACTGAAGCTTTCTTT. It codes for CASSLGSQSTEAFF.

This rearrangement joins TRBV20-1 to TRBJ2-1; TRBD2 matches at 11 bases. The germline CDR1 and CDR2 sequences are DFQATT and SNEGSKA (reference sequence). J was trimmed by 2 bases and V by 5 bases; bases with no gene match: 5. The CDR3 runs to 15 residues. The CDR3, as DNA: TGCAGTGCTCCTCTAGCGGGGGGAACCTACAATGAGCAGTTCTTC. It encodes CSAPLAGGTYNEQFF.

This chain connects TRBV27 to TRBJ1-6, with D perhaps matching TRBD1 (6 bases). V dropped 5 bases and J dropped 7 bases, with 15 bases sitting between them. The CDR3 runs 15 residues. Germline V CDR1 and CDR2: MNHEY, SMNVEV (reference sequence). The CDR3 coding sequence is TGTGCCAGCAGTCCATACAGGGCGGGCAATTCACCCCTCCACTTT. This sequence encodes CASSPYRAGNSPLHF.

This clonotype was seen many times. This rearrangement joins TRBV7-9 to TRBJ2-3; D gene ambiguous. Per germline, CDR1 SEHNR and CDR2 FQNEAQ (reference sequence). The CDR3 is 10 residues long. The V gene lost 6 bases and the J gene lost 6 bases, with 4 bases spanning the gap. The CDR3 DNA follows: TGTGCCAGCAGGGAGGATACGCAGTATTTT. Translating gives CASREDTQYF.

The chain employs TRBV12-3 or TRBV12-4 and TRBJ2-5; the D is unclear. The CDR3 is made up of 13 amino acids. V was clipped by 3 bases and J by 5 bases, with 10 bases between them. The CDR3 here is CASSFGQRETQYF. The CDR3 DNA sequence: TGTGCCAGCAGTTTCGGGCAGAGGGAGACCCAGTACTTC.

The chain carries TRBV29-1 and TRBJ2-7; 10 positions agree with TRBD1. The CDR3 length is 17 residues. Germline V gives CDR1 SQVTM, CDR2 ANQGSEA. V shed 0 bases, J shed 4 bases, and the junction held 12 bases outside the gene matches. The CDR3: CSVEEGNSDRGEYEQYF. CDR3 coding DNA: TGCAGCGTTGAAGAAGGAAATTCGGACAGGGGGGAATACGAGCAGTACTTC.

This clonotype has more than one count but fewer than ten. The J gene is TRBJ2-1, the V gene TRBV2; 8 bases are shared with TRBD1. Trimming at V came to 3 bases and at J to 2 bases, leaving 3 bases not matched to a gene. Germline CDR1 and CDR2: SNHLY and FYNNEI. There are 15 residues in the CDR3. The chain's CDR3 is CASSDADRAYNEQFF. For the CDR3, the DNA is TGTGCCAGCAGTGACGCGGACAGGGCCTACAATGAGCAGTTCTTC.

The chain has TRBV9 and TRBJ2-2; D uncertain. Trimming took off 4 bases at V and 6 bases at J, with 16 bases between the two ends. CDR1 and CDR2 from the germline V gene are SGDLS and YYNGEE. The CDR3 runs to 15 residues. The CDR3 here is CASSLEEGLAGELFF. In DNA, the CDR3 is TGTGCCAGCAGCCTCGAGGAAGGATTGGCCGGGGAGCTGTTTTTT. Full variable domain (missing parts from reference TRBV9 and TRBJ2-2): DSGVTQTPKHLITATGQRVTLRCSPRSGDLSVYWYQQSLDQGLQFLIQYYNGEERAKGNILERFSAQQFPDLHSELNLSSLELGDSALYFCASSLEEGLAGELFFGEGSRLTVL.

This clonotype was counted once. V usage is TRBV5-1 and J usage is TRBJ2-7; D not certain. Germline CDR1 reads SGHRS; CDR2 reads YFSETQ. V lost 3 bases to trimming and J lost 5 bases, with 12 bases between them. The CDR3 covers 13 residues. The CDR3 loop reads CASSSSGLDEQYF. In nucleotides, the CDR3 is TGCGCCAGCAGCTCCAGTGGGCTTGACGAGCAGTACTTC. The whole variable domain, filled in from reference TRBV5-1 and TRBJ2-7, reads KAGVTQTPRYLIKTRGQQVTLSCSPISGHRSVSWYQQTPGQGLQFLFEYFSETQRNKGNFPGRFSGRQFSNSRSEMNVSTLELGDSALYLCASSSSGLDEQYFGPGTRLTVT.

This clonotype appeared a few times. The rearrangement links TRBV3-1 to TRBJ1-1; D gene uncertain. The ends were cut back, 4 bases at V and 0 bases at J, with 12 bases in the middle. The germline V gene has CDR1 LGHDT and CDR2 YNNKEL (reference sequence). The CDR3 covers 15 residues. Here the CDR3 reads CASSLKVFMNTEAFF. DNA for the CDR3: TGTGCCAGCAGCCTTAAGGTTTTCATGAACACTGAAGCTTTCTTT.

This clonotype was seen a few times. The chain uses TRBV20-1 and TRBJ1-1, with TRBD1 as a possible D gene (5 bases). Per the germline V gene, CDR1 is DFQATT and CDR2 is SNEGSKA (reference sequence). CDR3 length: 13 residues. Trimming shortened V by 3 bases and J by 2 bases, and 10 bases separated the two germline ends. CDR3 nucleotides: TGCAGTGCTAGCAGGGACTCTAACACTGAAGCTTTCTTT. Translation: CSASRDSNTEAFF.

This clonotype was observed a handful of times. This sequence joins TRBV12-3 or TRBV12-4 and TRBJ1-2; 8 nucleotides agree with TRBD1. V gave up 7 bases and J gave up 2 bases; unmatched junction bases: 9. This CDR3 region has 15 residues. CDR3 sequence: CASTTFGTGNYGYTF. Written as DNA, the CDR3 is TGTGCCAGCACCACCTTCGGGACAGGAAACTATGGCTACACCTTC.

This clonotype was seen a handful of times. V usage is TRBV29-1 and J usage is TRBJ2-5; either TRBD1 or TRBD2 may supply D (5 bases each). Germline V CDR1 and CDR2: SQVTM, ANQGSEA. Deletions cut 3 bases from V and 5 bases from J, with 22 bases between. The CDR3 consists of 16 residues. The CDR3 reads CSVEGKGAGTKETQYF. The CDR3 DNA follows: TGCAGCGTTGAGGGGAAAGGGGCCGGGACCAAGGAGACCCAGTACTTC.

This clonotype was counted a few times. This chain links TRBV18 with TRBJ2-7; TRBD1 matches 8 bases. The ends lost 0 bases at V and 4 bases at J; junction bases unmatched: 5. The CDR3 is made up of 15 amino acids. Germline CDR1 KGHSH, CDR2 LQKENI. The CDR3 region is CASSPPDRGFYEQYF. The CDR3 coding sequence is TGTGCCAGCTCACCACCAGACAGGGGCTTTTACGAGCAGTACTTC. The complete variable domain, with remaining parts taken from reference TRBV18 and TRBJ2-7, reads NAGVMQNPRHLVRRRGQEARLRCSPMKGHSHVYWYRQLPEEGLKFMVYLQKENIIDESGMPKERFSAEFPKEGPSILRIQQVVRGDSAAYFCASSPPDRGFYEQYFGPGTRLTVT.

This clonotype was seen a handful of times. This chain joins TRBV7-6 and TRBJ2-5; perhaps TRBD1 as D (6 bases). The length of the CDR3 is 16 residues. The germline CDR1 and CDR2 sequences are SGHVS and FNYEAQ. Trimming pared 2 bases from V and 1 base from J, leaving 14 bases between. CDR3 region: CASSLSDSNAQETQYF. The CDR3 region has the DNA TGTGCCAGCAGCTTATCGGACAGCAATGCCCAAGAGACCCAGTACTTC. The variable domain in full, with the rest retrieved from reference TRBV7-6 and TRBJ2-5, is GAGVSQSPRYKVTKRGQDVALRCDPISGHVSLYWYRQALGQGPEFLTYFNYEAQQDKSGLPNDRFSAERPEGSISTLTIQRTEQRDSAMYRCASSLSDSNAQETQYFGPGTRLLVL.

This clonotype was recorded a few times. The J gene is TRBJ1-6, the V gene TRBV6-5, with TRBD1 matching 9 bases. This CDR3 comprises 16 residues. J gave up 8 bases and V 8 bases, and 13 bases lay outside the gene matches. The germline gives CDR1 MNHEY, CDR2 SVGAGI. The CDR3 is CASGQGTFYKDSPLHF. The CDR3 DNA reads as TGTGCCAGCGGACAGGGGACCTTTTATAAGGATTCACCCCTCCACTTT.

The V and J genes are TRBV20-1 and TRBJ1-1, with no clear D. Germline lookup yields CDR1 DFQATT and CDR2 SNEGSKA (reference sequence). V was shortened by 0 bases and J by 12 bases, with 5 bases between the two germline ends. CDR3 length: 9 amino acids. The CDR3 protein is CSARDASFF. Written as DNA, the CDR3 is TGCAGTGCTAGAGATGCCTCTTTCTTT.

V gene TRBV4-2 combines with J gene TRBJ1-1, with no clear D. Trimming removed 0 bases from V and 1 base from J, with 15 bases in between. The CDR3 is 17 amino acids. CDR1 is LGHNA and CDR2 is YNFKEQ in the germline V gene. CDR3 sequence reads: CASSQDGFPIQNTEAFF. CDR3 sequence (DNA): TGTGCCAGCAGCCAAGATGGGTTCCCTATTCAGAACACTGAAGCTTTCTTT.

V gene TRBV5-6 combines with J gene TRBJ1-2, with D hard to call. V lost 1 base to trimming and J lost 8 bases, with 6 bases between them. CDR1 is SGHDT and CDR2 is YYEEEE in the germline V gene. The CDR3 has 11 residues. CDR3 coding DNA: TGTGCCAGCAGCTTGCGGGAAGGCTACACCTTC. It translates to CASSLREGYTF.

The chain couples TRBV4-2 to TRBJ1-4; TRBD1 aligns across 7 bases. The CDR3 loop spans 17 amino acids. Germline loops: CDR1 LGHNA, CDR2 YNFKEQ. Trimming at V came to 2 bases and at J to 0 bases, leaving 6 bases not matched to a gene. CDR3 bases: TGTGCCAGCAGCCAAAGAGGGACAGCTGCAACTAATGAAAAACTGTTTTTT. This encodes CASSQRGTAATNEKLFF.

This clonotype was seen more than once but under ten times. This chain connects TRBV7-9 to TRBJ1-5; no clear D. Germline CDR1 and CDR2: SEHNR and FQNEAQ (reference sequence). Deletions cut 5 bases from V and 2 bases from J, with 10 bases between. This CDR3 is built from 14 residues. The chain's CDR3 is CASSGLGGNQPQHF. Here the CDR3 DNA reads TGTGCCAGCAGCGGATTGGGTGGCAATCAGCCCCAGCATTTT.

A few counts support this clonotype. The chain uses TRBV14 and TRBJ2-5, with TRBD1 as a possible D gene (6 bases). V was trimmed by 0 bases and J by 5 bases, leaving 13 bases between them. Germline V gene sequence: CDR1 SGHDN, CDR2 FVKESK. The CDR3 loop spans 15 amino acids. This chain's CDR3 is CASSQEEQGSETQYF. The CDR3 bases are TGTGCCAGCAGCCAAGAAGAACAGGGCAGCGAGACCCAGTACTTC.

Written as DNA, the CDR3 is TGTGCCAGCACCACGTTCGGGGGGGCTCTAGATACGCAGTATTTT. Protein product: CASTTFGGALDTQYF. The chain combines TRBV7-2 with TRBJ2-3; TRBD2 matches 8 bases. The CDR3 spans 15 residues. Per the germline V gene, CDR1 is SGHTA and CDR2 is FQGNSA. The junction had 11 bases not matched to a gene; V was cut back by 7 bases and J by 5 bases.

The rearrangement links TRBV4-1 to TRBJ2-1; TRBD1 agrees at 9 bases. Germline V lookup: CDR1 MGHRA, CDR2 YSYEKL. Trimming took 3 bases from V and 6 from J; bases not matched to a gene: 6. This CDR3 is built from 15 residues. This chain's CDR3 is CASSQGGQGINEQFF. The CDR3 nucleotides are TGCGCCAGCAGCCAGGGGGGACAGGGTATCAATGAGCAGTTCTTC.

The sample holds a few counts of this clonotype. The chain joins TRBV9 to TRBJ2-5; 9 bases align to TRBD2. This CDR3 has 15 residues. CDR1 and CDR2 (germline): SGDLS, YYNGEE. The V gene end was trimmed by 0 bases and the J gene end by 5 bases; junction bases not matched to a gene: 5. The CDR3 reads CASSVEAGGRETQYF. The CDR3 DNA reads TGTGCCAGCAGCGTAGAAGCGGGGGGCCGGGAGACCCAGTACTTC. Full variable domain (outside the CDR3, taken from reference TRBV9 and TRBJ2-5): DSGVTQTPKHLITATGQRVTLRCSPRSGDLSVYWYQQSLDQGLQFLIQYYNGEERAKGNILERFSAQQFPDLHSELNLSSLELGDSALYFCASSVEAGGRETQYFGPGTRLLVL.